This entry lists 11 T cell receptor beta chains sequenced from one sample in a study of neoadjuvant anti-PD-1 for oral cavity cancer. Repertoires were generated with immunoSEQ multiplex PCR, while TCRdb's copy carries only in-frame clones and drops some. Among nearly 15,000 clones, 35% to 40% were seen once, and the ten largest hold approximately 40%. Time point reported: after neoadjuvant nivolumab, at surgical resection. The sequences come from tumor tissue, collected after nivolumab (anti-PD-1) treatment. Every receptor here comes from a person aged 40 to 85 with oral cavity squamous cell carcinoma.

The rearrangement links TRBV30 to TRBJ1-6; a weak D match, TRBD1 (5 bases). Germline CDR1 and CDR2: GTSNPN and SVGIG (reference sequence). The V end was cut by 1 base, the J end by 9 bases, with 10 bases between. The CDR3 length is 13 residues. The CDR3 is CAWSGGRGSPLHF. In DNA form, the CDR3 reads TGTGCCTGGAGTGGGGGGAGGGGTTCACCCCTCCACTTT.

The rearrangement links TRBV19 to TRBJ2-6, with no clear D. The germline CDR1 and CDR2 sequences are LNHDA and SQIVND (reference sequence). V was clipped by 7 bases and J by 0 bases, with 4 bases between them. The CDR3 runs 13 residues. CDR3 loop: CASMSSGANVLTF. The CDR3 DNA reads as TGTGCCAGTATGAGCTCTGGGGCCAACGTCCTGACTTTC.

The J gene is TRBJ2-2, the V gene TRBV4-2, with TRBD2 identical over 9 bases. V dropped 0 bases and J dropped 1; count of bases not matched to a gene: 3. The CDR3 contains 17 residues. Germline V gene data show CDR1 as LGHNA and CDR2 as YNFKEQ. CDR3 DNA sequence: TGTGCCAGCAGCCAAGAACCTAGCGGGGTGAACACCGGGGAGCTGTTTTTT. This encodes CASSQEPSGVNTGELFF.

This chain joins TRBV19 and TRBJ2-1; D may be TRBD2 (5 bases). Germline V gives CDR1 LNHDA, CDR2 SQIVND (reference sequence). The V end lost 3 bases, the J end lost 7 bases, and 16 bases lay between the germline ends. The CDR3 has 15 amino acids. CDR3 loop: CASSIAVLGGNEQFF. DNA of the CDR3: TGTGCCAGTAGTATCGCGGTATTAGGCGGGAATGAGCAGTTCTTC.

Here the CDR3 reads CASRLPGLGTEAFF. The CDR3 coding sequence is TGTGCCAGCAGGCTACCCGGCTTGGGCACTGAAGCTTTCTTT. V and J are TRBV28 and TRBJ1-1; D not certain. Germline V gene sequence: CDR1 MDHEN, CDR2 SYDVKM. Trimming stripped 6 bases from V and 4 bases from J, with 15 bases between. This CDR3 is built from 14 residues.

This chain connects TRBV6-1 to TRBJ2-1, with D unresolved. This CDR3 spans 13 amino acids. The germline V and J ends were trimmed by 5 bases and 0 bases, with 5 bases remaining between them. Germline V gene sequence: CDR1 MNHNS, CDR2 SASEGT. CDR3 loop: CASSYSSYNEQFF. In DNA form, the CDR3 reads TGTGCCAGCAGTTATAGCTCCTACAATGAGCAGTTCTTC.

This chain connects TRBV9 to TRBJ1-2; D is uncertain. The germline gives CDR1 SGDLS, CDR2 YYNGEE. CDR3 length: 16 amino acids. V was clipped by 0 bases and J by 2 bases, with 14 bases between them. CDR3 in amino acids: CASSVDGREKNYGYTF. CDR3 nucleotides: TGTGCCAGCAGCGTAGATGGGAGGGAAAAGAACTATGGCTACACCTTC.

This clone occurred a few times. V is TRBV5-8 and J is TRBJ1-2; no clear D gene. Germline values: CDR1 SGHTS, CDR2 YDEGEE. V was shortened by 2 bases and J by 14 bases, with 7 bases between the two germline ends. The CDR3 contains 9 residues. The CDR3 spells CASSFWYTF. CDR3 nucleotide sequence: TGTGCCAGCAGCTTCTGGTATACCTTC.

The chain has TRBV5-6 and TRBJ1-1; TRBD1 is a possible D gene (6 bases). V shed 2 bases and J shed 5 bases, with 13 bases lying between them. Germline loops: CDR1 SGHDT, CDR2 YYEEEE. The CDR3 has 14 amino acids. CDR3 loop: CASSLPTGRTEAFF. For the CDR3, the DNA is TGTGCCAGCAGCTTACCTACAGGGAGAACTGAAGCTTTCTTT.

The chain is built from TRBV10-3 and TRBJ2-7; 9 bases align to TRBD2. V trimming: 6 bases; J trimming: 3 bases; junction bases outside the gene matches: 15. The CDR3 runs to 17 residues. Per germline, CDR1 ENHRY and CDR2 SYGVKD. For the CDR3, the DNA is TGTGCCATCAGGAAGGGGCTTGGGACTAGCCAGATCTACGAGCAGTACTTC. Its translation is CAIRKGLGTSQIYEQYF.

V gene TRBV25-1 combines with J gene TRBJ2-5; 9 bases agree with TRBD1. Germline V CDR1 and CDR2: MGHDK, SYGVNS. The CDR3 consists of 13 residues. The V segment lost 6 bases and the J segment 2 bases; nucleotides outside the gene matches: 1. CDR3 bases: TGTGCCAGCAGCGACAGGGGGCAAGAGACCCAGTACTTC. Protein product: CASSDRGQETQYF.